The rows below give T cell receptor beta chains drawn from one sample of a study of blood T cell repertoires in COVID-19. Assay: immunoSEQ multiplex PCR; the TCRdb copy retains only in-frame clones and omits some. The table lists a few hundred thousand clones, roughly nine tenths of them singletons. Sample: PBMCs or T cells enriched from blood (not recorded which). The receptor set was obtained from a woman in her 30s who had recovered from COVID-19. Both conserved end residues are part of each CDR3.

CDR3 length	V gene	J gene	CDR3 protein
13	TRBV4-3	TRBJ1-4	CASSQVGEEKLFF
17	TRBV21-1	TRBJ2-5	CASSKALERGIQETQYF
14	TRBV2	TRBJ1-4	CASKRATTHEKLFF
13	TRBV27	TRBJ2-1	CASSPRGVNEQFF
13	TRBV10-3	TRBJ1-6	CAISRQDDSPLHF
17	TRBV4-3	TRBJ2-6	CASSQVGQYSGANVLTF
14	TRBV4-1	TRBJ2-7	CASSQGLLPGEQYF
15	TRBV28	TRBJ2-7	CASRGSGTGVYEQYF
16	TRBV7-9	TRBJ1-1	CASTPGTGVLGTEAFF
14	TRBV9	TRBJ2-3	CASSVDPGMDTQYF
11	TRBV7-9	TRBJ1-2	CASSPIYGYTF
11	TRBV20-1	TRBJ2-7	CSARDFYEQYF
16	TRBV28	TRBJ1-4	CASRSTGGMDSEKLFF
11	TRBV12-3/TRBV12-4	TRBJ2-3	CASSFVYGQYF
15	TRBV21-1	TRBJ1-1	CASMLQGAKNTEAFF
13	TRBV7-2	TRBJ1-5	CASSLAQGQPQHF
14	TRBV7-2	TRBJ2-1	CASSPPGPTNEQFF
16	TRBV28	TRBJ1-5	CASSPTRGTAYQPQHF
14	TRBV27	TRBJ1-2	CASSSRQGAGGYTF
16	TRBV4-2	TRBJ2-7	CASSVQGGRASYEQYF
14	TRBV11-2	TRBJ1-2	CASSLGQANYGYTF
14	TRBV18	TRBJ1-1	CASSPNRGYTEAFF
15	TRBV18	TRBJ2-3	CASSPAGQGPDTQYF
14	TRBV3-1/TRBV3-2	TRBJ2-1	CASGTSGDYNEQFF
12	TRBV19	TRBJ1-2	CASSTRQGGYTF
14	TRBV6-1	TRBJ2-7	CASSEPGPTYEQYF
13	TRBV5-1	TRBJ2-1	CASSFQGANEQFF
15	TRBV7-9	TRBJ2-3	CASSPRGPTGDTQYF
15	TRBV28	TRBJ1-5	CASSPQTGPDQPQHF
12	TRBV29-1	TRBJ1-2	CSAPTGVSGYTF
14	TRBV2	TRBJ1-2	CASKGGVQWSGYTF
13	TRBV11-2	TRBJ1-1	CASSPTPGMRAFF
14	TRBV28	TRBJ1-5	CATCDVLGGQPQHF
15	TRBV5-1	TRBJ2-1	CASRGGGSTRNEQFF
16	TRBV5-4	TRBJ2-4	CASSRGQGIAKNIQYF
15	TRBV5-1	TRBJ2-3	CASSQGGSSTDTQYF
16	TRBV7-8	TRBJ2-5	CASKPLSGVLTETQYF
13	TRBV19	TRBJ1-1	CATSTGLNTEAFF
14	TRBV28	TRBJ2-7	CASSWTGRADEQYF
16	TRBV5-1	TRBJ1-1	CASSLRVGAGNTEAFF
15	TRBV3-1/TRBV3-2	TRBJ2-7	CASPNRDRGSYEQYF
12	TRBV7-7	TRBJ2-2	CASSSDIGELFF
14	TRBV5-1	TRBJ1-1	CASSEGRENTEAFF
17	TRBV19	TRBJ1-3	CATTGQGFPFSGNTIYF
13	TRBV5-1	TRBJ2-1	CASSVQTIDEQFF
13	TRBV12-3/TRBV12-4	TRBJ1-1	CASSYRGRTEAFF
17	TRBV18	TRBJ1-3	CASSTPLMTASGNTIYF
14	TRBV10-3	TRBJ1-5	CAITPDRAVQPQHF
17	TRBV28	TRBJ1-6	CASSSSSGGQGIWALHF
16	TRBV7-2	TRBJ2-3	CASSSRTSGSTDTQYF
15	TRBV4-3	TRBJ2-7	CASSQDPGTDYEQYF
13	TRBV11-2	TRBJ1-1	CASSYPVNTEAFF
14	TRBV15	TRBJ2-3	CATSTDSRTDTQYF
16	TRBV2	TRBJ2-1	CASSDRAGGSYNEQFF
15	TRBV6-5	TRBJ2-7	CASRRGQGPAYEQYF